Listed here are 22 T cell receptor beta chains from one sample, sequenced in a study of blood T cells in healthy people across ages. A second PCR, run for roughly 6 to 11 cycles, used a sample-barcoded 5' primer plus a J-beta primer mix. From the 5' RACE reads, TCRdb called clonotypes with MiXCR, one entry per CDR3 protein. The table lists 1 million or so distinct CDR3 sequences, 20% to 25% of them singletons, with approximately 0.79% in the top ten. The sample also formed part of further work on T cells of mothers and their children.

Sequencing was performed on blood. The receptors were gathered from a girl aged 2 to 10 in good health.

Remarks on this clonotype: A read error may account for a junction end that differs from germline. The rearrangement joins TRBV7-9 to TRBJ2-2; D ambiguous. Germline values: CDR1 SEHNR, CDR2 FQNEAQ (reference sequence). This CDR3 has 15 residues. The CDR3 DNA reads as TGTGTCAGCAGCCGTCCGGGTATTTCAACCGGGGAGCTGTTTTTT. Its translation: CVSSRPGISTGELFF.

The CDR3 sequence is CSLVGQSNYGYTF. The CDR3 DNA is TGCAGTCTTGTCGGACAGAGTAACTATGGCTACACCTTC. J is TRBJ1-2 and V is TRBV20-1; TRBD1 is a possible D gene (6 bases). The CDR3 is made up of 13 amino acids. The V gene's germline CDR1 is DFQATT and CDR2 SNEGSKA (reference sequence). Trimming removed 8 bases at V and 1 base at J, with 14 bases between.

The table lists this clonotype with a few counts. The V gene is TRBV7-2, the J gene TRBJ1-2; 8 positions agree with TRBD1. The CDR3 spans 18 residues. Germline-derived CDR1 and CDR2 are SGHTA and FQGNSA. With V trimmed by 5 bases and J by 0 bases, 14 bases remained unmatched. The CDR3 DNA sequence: TGTGCCAGCAGCCAACGTCACAGGGGGGTTTTGGCTAACTATGGCTACACCTTC. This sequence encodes CASSQRHRGVLANYGYTF.

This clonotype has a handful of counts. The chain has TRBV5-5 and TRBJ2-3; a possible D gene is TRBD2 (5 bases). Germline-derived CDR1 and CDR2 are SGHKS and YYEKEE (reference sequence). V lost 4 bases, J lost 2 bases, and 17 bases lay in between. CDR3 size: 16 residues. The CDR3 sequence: CASSRAPGMSTDTQYF. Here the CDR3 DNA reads TGTGCCAGCAGCCGAGCCCCGGGGATGTCCACAGATACGCAGTATTTT. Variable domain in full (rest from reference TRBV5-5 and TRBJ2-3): DAGVTQSPTHLIKTRGQQVTLRCSPISGHKSVSWYQQVLGQGPQFIFQYYEKEERGRGNFPDRFSARQFPNYSSELNVNALLLGDSALYLCASSRAPGMSTDTQYFGPGTRLTVL.

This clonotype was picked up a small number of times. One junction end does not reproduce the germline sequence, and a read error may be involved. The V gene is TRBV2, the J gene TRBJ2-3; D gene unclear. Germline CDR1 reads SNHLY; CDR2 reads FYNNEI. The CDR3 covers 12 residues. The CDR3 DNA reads TGTGCCAGCAGTGAAGCCACAGATACGCGGTATTTT. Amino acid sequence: CASSEATDTRYF.

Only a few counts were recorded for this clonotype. The CDR3 region is CASRDSNEQFF. CDR3 sequence (DNA): TGTGCCAGTAGGGACAGCAATGAGCAGTTCTTC. The genes are TRBV19 and TRBJ2-1, with D perhaps matching TRBD1 (6 bases). The germline CDR1 and CDR2 sequences are LNHDA and SQIVND (reference sequence). V lost 6 bases to trimming and J lost 6 bases, with 6 bases between them. The length of the CDR3 is 11 residues. The full variable domain, rest sourced from reference TRBV19 and TRBJ2-1, is DGGITQSPKYLFRKEGQNVTLSCEQNLNHDAMYWYRQDPGQGLRLIYYSQIVNDFQKGDIAEGYSVSREKKESFPLTVTSAQKNPTAFYLCASRDSNEQFFGPGTRLTVL.

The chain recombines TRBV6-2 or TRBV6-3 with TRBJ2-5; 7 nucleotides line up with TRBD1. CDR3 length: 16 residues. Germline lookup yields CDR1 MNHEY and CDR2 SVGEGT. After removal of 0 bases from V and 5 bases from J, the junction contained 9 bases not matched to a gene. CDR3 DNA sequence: TGTGCCAGCAGTTACTCGGTGCGACAGGGTGATGAGACCCAGTACTTC. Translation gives CASSYSVRQGDETQYF.

The DNA of the CDR3 is TGTGCCAGCAGCCAATGGGGTGACTACGAGCAGTACTTC. The encoded protein is CASSQWGDYEQYF. The chain combines TRBV14 with TRBJ2-7; D is uncertain. This CDR3 contains 13 residues. Trimming stripped 2 bases from V and 3 bases from J, with 8 bases between. From germline, CDR1 is SGHDN and CDR2 FVKESK.

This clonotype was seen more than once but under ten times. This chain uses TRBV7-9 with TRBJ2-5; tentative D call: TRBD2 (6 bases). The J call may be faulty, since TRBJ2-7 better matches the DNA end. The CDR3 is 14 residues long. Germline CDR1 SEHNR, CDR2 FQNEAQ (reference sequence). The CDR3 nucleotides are TGTGCCAGCAGCCCCCACCCCGGAGGGTACGAGCAGTACTTC. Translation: CASSPHPGGYEQYF.

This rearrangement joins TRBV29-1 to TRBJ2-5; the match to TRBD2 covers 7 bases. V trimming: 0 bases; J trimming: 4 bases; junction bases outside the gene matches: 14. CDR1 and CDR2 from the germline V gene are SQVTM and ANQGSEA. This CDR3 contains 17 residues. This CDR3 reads CSVEENSGGGQGETQYF. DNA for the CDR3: TGCAGCGTTGAAGAAAACTCCGGGGGAGGGCAGGGAGAGACCCAGTACTTC.

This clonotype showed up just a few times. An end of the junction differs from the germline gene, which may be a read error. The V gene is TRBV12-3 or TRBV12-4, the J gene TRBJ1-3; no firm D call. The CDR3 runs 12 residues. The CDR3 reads CASSHAGNTIYF. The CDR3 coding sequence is TGTGCCAGCAGTCATGCTGGAAACACCATATACTTT.

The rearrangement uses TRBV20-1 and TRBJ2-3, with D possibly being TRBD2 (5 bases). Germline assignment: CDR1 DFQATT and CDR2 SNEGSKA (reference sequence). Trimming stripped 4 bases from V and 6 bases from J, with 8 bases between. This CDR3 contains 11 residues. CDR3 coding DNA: TGCAGTGCTAATCGAGGGGATACGCAGTATTTT. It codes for CSANRGDTQYF.

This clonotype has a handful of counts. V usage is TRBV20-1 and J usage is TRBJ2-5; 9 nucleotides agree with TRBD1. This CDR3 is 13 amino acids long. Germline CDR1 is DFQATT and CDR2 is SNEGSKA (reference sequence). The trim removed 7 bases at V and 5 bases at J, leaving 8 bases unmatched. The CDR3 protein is CSGGGQGMETQYF. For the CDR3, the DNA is TGCAGTGGCGGGGGACAGGGAATGGAGACCCAGTACTTC.

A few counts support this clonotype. The CDR3 region is CASSSPRREGQFF. CDR3 sequence (DNA): TGTGCCAGCAGTTCCCCCCGGCGGGAGGGGCAGTTCTTC. The genes are TRBV28 and TRBJ2-1; 9 bases are shared with TRBD2. Looked up from germline, CDR1 is MDHEN and CDR2 is SYDVKM. The CDR3 is 13 residues long. J lost 12 bases, V lost 4 bases, and 7 bases had no gene match.

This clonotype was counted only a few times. The CDR3 nucleotides are TGTGCCAGCACCATGGGATCCGGGACACCGAATGAAAAACTGTTTTTT. Translating gives CASTMGSGTPNEKLFF. V and J are TRBV5-5 and TRBJ1-4, with TRBD1 as a possible D gene (6 bases). Germline lookup yields CDR1 SGHKS and CDR2 YYEKEE (reference sequence). The V and J ends lost 6 bases and 5 bases respectively, with 20 bases between them. The length of the CDR3 is 16 residues.

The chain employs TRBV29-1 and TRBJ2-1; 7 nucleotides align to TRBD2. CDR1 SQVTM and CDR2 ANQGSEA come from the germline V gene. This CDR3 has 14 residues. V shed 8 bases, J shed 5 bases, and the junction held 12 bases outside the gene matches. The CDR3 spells CSIRSGTIDNEQFF. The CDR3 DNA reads TGCAGCATCAGGAGCGGGACCATCGACAATGAGCAGTTCTTC.

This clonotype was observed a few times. The CDR3 reads CASGADLTATNEKLFF. CDR3 nucleotide sequence: TGTGCCAGCGGGGCAGATCTCACTGCAACTAATGAAAAACTGTTTTTT. V gene TRBV7-9 combines with J gene TRBJ1-4, with TRBD1 as a possible D gene (5 bases). Trimming shortened V by 8 bases and J by 0 bases, and 16 bases separated the two germline ends. The germline CDR1 and CDR2 sequences are SEHNR and FQNEAQ (reference sequence). The CDR3 extends over 16 amino acids.

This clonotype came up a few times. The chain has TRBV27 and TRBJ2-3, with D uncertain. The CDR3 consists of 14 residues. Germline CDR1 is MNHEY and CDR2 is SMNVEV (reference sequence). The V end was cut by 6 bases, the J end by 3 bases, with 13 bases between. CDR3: CASSQSQPTDTQYF. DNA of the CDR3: TGTGCCAGCAGCCAATCCCAGCCGACAGATACGCAGTATTTT.

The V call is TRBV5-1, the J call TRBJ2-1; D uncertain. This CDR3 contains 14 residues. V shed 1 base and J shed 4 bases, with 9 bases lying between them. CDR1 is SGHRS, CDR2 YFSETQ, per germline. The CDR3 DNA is TGCGCCAGCAGCTTGTATTACGGATACAATGAGCAGTTCTTC. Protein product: CASSLYYGYNEQFF.

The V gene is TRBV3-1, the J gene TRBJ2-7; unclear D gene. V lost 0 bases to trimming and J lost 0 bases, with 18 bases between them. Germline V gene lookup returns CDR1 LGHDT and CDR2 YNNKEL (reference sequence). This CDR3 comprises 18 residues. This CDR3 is CASSQDPMLLESSYEQYF. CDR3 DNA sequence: TGTGCCAGCAGCCAAGACCCGATGTTATTAGAGAGCTCCTACGAGCAGTACTTC.

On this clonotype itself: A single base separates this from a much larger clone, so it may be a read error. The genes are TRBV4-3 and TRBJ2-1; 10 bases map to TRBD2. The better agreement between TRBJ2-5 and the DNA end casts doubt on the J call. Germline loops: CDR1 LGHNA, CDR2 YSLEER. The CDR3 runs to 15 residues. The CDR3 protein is CASSSERGGRETQYF. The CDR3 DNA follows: TGCGCCAGCAGTTCGGAGCGGGGGGGCCGAGAGACCCAGTACTTC.

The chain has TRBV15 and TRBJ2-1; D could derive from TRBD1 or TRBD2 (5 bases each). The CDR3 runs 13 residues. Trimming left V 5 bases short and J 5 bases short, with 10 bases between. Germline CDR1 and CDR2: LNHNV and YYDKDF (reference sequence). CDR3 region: CATSPGTHNEQFF. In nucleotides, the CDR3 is TGTGCCACCAGCCCCGGGACCCACAATGAGCAGTTCTTC.